This TCR beta chain was sequenced during a study of T cells in Graves' hyperthyroidism and ophthalmopathy. The CDR3 regions of TCR beta were amplified from RNA transcripts. When the TCR CDR3 underwent first-round RT-PCR, the HTBI primer set was used. TCRdb reprocessed the multiplex PCR reads via MiXCR and lists one record per CDR3 protein. The repertoire holds hundreds of thousands of distinct CDR3 sequences, just under 45% seen once, with approximately 6.8% in the top ten. The CDR3 is made up of 16 amino acids. In germline, CDR1 is SGHTS, CDR2 YDEGEE. V lost 4 bases and J 2 bases, leaving 18 bases between the germline ends. This clonotype occurred once.

The source is an adult man with Graves' disease, either hyperthyroidism or ophthalmopathy (not recorded which). Sequenced: peripheral blood or thyroid tissue (not recorded which). This chain links TRBV5-8 with TRBJ2-5; D might be TRBD1 (6 bases). The CDR3 nucleotides read TGTGCCAGCAGCCATTCGTGGGCAGGGACACAAGAGACCCAGTACTTC. Protein product: CASSHSWAGTQETQYF. Based on the CDR3 plus reference TRBV5-8 and TRBJ2-5, the full variable domain is EAGVTQSPTHLIKTRGQQATLRCSPISGHTSVYWYQQALGLGLQFLLWYDEGEERNRGNFPPRFSGRQFPNYSSELNVNALELEDSALYLCASSHSWAGTQETQYFGPGTRLLVL.